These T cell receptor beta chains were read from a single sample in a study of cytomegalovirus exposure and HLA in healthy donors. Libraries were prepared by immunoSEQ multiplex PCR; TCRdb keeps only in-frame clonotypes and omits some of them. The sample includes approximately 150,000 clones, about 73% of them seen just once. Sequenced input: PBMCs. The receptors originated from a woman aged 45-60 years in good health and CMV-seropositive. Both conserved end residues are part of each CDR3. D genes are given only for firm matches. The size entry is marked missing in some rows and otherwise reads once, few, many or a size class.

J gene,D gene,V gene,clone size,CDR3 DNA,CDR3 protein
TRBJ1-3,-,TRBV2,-,TGTGCCAGCAGTGAAGCGCCCGGGTCTGGAAACACCATATATTTT,CASSEAPGSGNTIYF
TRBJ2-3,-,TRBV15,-,TGTGCCACCAGCAGAGATGCGGGGACTAGCACAGATACGCAGTATTTT,CATSRDAGTSTDTQYF
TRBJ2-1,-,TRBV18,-,TGTGCCAGCTCACGTGATATGATACGACAGCGCTCCTACAATGAGCAGTTCTTC,CASSRDMIRQRSYNEQFF
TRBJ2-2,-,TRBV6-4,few,TGTGCCAGCAGTGACTCTCCACAGGGAGAGGGCGGGGAGCTGTTTTTT,CASSDSPQGEGGELFF
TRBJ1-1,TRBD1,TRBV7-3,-,TGTGCCAGCAGCCTACGACAGGGATCCACTGAAGCTTTCTTT,CASSLRQGSTEAFF
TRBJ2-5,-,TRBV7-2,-,TGTGCCAGCAGCCCCACAGGGTTCGGGGAGACCCAGTACTTC,CASSPTGFGETQYF
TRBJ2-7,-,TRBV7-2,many,TGTGCCAGCAGCTTAGGTGTCCACTACGAGCAGTACTTC,CASSLGVHYEQYF
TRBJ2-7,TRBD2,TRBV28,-,TGTGCCAGTGGCCGGGACTACTGGTACGAGCAGTACTTC,CASGRDYWYEQYF
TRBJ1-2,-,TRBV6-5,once,TGTGCCAGCAGTTACCGGGGGGGGTATGGCTACACCTTC,CASSYRGGYGYTF
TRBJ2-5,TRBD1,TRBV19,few,TGTGCCAGTAGTCCTGGGACAGGGTCATTCCAAGAGACCCAGTACTTC,CASSPGTGSFQETQYF
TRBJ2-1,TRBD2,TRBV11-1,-,TGTGCCAGCACCAGACTAGCGGGGGGTACAAATGAGCAGTTCTTC,CASTRLAGGTNEQFF
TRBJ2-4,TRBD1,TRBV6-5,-,TGTGCCAGCAGGAGACAGGGGATCAAAGACATTCAGTACTTC,CASRRQGIKDIQYF